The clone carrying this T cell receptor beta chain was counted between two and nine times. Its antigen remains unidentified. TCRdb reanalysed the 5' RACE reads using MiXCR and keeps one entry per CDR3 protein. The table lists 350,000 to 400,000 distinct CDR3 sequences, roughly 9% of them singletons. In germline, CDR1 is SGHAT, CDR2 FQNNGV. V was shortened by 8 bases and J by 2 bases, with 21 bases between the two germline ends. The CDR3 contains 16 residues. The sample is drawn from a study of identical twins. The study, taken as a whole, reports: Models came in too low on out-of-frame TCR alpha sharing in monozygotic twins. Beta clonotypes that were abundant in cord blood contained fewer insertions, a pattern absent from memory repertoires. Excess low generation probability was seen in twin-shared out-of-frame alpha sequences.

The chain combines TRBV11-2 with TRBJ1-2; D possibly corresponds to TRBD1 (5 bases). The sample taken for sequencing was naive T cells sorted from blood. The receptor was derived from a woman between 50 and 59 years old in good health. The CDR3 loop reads CASHGVGEVRNYGYTF. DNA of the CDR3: TGTGCCAGCCACGGAGTGGGGGAAGTAAGGAACTATGGCTACACCTTC.